Shown below are 28 T cell receptor beta chains from a single sample sequenced in a study of cytomegalovirus exposure and HLA in healthy donors. The PCR contained 60 Vbeta and 13 Jbeta primers. Clones were read by immunoSEQ multiplex PCR, and TCRdb kept only the in-frame ones, dropping some. The sample has about 150,000 clones, 73% seen once. The specimen sequenced was PBMCs. These receptors were collected from a woman between 18 and 29 years old in good health and CMV-seronegative.

V is TRBV11-3 and J is TRBJ2-7; 7 bases are a match to TRBD2. This CDR3 has 16 residues. V lost 1 base and J lost 6; bases outside the gene matches: 12. Germline CDR1 SGHNT, CDR2 YENEEA. CDR3 bases: TGTGCCAGCAGCTTAGGATTATCGGGCGGGAGCCGCGAGCAGTACGTC. As protein: CASSLGLSGGSREQYV.

The chain recombines TRBV19 with TRBJ2-3; 9 bases match TRBD2. CDR1 and CDR2 (germline): LNHDA, SQIVND (reference sequence). The CDR3 runs to 15 residues. V dropped 4 bases and J dropped 5; count of bases not matched to a gene: 7. The chain's CDR3 is CASSNQRGAVDTQYF. As DNA, the CDR3 is TGTGCCAGTAGTAACCAGCGGGGGGCGGTAGATACGCAGTATTTT.

This clone has only a few counts. V is TRBV29-1 and J is TRBJ1-4; perhaps TRBD1 as D (5 bases). This CDR3 has 13 amino acids. Trimming pared 6 bases from V and 8 bases from J, leaving 16 bases between. Germline CDR1 is SQVTM and CDR2 is ANQGSEA. This chain's CDR3 is CSVRRVPGEKLFF. In nucleotides, the CDR3 is TGCAGCGTCCGCAGGGTCCCCGGCGAAAAACTGTTTTTT.

V usage is TRBV15 and J usage is TRBJ1-2; TRBD1 matches at 8 bases. Germline CDR1 is LNHNV and CDR2 is YYDKDF (reference sequence). The CDR3 totals 15 residues. With V trimmed by 0 bases and J by 7 bases, 7 bases remained unmatched. CDR3 DNA: TGTGCCACCAGCAGAGATCGGACAGGGATCGGTGGCTACACCTTC. Translated, it gives CATSRDRTGIGGYTF.

V is TRBV5-1 and J is TRBJ2-1; D is perhaps TRBD2 (5 bases). Trimming left V 2 bases short and J 0 bases short, with 9 bases between. Germline CDR1 is SGHRS and CDR2 is YFSETQ. The CDR3 is made up of 15 amino acids. The CDR3 DNA reads TGCGCCAGCAGCTTCGACGGACTCTCCTACAATGAGCAGTTCTTC. This sequence encodes CASSFDGLSYNEQFF.

This chain connects TRBV28 to TRBJ1-2; TRBD1 matches 8 bases. The CDR3 length is 15 residues. Germline CDR1 reads MDHEN; CDR2 reads SYDVKM. V shed 7 bases and J 4 bases; nucleotides not matched to a gene: 11. CDR3 bases: TGTGCCAGCACCCCGGGCAGGGGGCCTCTCTATGGCTACACCTTC. It is translated as CASTPGRGPLYGYTF.

The chain uses TRBV6-5 and TRBJ2-7, with TRBD2 matching 14 bases. Germline CDR1 reads MNHEY; CDR2 reads SVGAGI. The J segment lost 4 bases and the V segment lost 6 bases, leaving 2 bases of the junction unmatched. This CDR3 is 14 amino acids long. The CDR3 here is CASSRLAGGYEQYV. DNA of the CDR3: TGTGCCAGCAGCCGACTAGCGGGAGGGTACGAGCAGTACGTC.

This clone has just a few counts. V gene TRBV28 combines with J gene TRBJ2-7; 8 nucleotides line up with TRBD1. V was pared by 3 bases and J by 3 bases, with 7 bases of the junction left unmatched. Germline assignment: CDR1 MDHEN and CDR2 SYDVKM. The length of the CDR3 is 15 residues. CDR3: CASSFQLGQGYEQYF. The CDR3 coding sequence is TGTGCCAGCAGTTTCCAACTCGGACAGGGCTACGAGCAGTACTTC.

This clone has only a few counts. J is TRBJ1-2 and V is TRBV2; 7 bases are shared with TRBD1. Germline V gene data show CDR1 as SNHLY and CDR2 as FYNNEI. After removal of 8 bases from V and 4 bases from J, the junction contained 4 bases not matched to a gene. The CDR3 contains 12 residues. The CDR3, as DNA: TGTGCCAGCGGGACAGCCCTCTATGGCTACACCTTC. Translating gives CASGTALYGYTF.

The rearrangement uses TRBV10-2 and TRBJ2-1; 8 nucleotides agree with TRBD2. This CDR3 has 13 residues. J was trimmed by 9 bases and V by 6 bases; bases with no gene match: 7. From germline, CDR1 is WSHSY and CDR2 SAAADI. Here the CDR3 DNA reads TGCGCCAGCAGGACCAGTAGCGGGATTGAGCAGTTCTTC. Protein: CASRTSSGIEQFF.

This clone appeared a single time. This chain joins TRBV6-5 and TRBJ2-7; 8 bases fit TRBD2. Looked up from germline, CDR1 is MNHEY and CDR2 is SVGAGI. Trimming removed 7 bases from V and 9 bases from J; junction bases left unmatched: 14. This CDR3 spans 14 amino acids. Here the CDR3 reads CASIIRGGRRVQYV. As DNA, the CDR3 is TGTGCCAGCATCATACGGGGGGGGCGCCGCGTGCAGTACGTC.

This clone was seen only a few times. The chain uses TRBV28 and TRBJ1-1, with D hard to call. This CDR3 contains 16 residues. V lost 2 bases to trimming and J lost 0 bases, with 13 bases between them. CDR1 is MDHEN and CDR2 is SYDVKM in the germline V gene. CDR3 loop: CASSLRLSRVNTEAFF. The CDR3 nucleotides are TGTGCCAGCAGTTTACGCCTTTCGAGGGTGAACACTGAAGCTTTCTTT.

V and J are TRBV2 and TRBJ1-1, with D unresolved. V lost 6 bases to trimming and J lost 7 bases, with 21 bases between them. The CDR3 spans 15 residues. CDR1 SNHLY and CDR2 FYNNEI come from the germline V gene. CDR3 protein: CASSSGGGVFNEAFF. CDR3 nucleotides: TGTGCCAGCAGCTCGGGAGGTGGGGTCTTCAATGAAGCTTTCTTT.

This chain uses TRBV18 with TRBJ1-4; 7 bases align to TRBD1. Germline trimming cut 3 bases from V and 6 bases from J; bases unmatched to any gene: 7. This CDR3 spans 15 amino acids. CDR1 KGHSH and CDR2 LQKENI come from the germline V gene. The CDR3 DNA is TGTGCCAGCTCACCGTACGAGGGGGCGGATGAAAAACTGTTTTTT. Translation: CASSPYEGADEKLFF.

J is TRBJ1-4 and V is TRBV5-1, with TRBD1 identical over 10 bases. The CDR3 totals 16 residues. V lost 0 bases and J lost 7; bases outside the gene matches: 6. Germline V gene lookup returns CDR1 SGHRS and CDR2 YFSETQ. The CDR3 region has the DNA TGCGCCAGCAGCTTGGAGTCGCGGGACAGGGGTGAAAAACTGTTTTTT. It translates to CASSLESRDRGEKLFF.

In its sample, this clone was seen a few times. The chain carries TRBV4-2 and TRBJ2-2; 12 bases line up with TRBD2. V was pared by 3 bases and J by 5 bases, with 1 base of the junction left unmatched. In germline, CDR1 is LGHNA, CDR2 YNFKEQ. The CDR3 loop spans 15 amino acids. CDR3 in amino acids: CASSQLAGGTGELFF. CDR3 coding DNA: TGTGCCAGCAGCCAGCTAGCGGGGGGGACCGGGGAGCTGTTTTTT.

The chain is built from TRBV6-5 and TRBJ1-1; the D is unclear. Germline lookup yields CDR1 MNHEY and CDR2 SVGAGI. V was clipped by 3 bases and J by 3 bases, with 8 bases between them. The CDR3 is made up of 13 amino acids. The CDR3 is CASSYSRDTEAFF. As DNA, the CDR3 is TGTGCCAGCAGTTATTCGAGGGACACTGAAGCTTTCTTT.

In nucleotides, the CDR3 is TGTGCCAGTCCACTCCGACTAGCGGAAACCTACGAGCAGTACGTC. Protein sequence: CASPLRLAETYEQYV. This chain uses TRBV19 with TRBJ2-7, with TRBD2 matching over 9 bases. From germline, CDR1 is LNHDA and CDR2 SQIVND (reference sequence). V shed 8 bases, J shed 2 bases, and the junction held 10 bases outside the gene matches. The CDR3 has 15 amino acids.

The rearrangement uses TRBV11-1 and TRBJ1-6; the D is unclear. This CDR3 is built from 15 residues. V was cut by 8 bases and J by 0 bases, with 11 bases left in between. The V gene's germline CDR1 is SGHAT and CDR2 FQDESV (reference sequence). CDR3 residues: CASGSESSYNSPLHF. CDR3 coding DNA: TGTGCCAGCGGGTCGGAGAGCTCCTATAATTCACCCCTCCACTTT.

The chain joins TRBV2 to TRBJ2-7; the match to TRBD2 covers 11 bases. The ends lost 8 bases at V and 1 base at J; junction bases unmatched: 13. The germline CDR1 and CDR2 sequences are SNHLY and FYNNEI. The CDR3 length is 17 residues. DNA of the CDR3: TGTGCCAGCCCTGGGTACCATAGCGGGAGGGGGTCCTACGAGCAGTACGTC. It translates to CASPGYHSGRGSYEQYV.

The CDR3 region is CATSTGQGDTEAFF. Written as DNA, the CDR3 is TGTGCCACCAGCACGGGACAGGGAGACACTGAAGCTTTCTTT. The V gene is TRBV15, the J gene TRBJ1-1; TRBD1 matches 9 bases. This CDR3 region has 14 residues. Germline CDR1 LNHNV, CDR2 YYDKDF (reference sequence). The V segment lost 4 bases and the J segment 3 bases; nucleotides outside the gene matches: 3.

V gene TRBV28 combines with J gene TRBJ2-6; D unresolved. The V end was cut by 5 bases, the J end by 4 bases, with 18 bases between. Germline V lookup: CDR1 MDHEN, CDR2 SYDVKM. This CDR3 has 17 amino acids. CDR3 loop: CASSQEVVKVGANVLTF. The CDR3 DNA follows: TGTGCCAGCAGTCAAGAGGTCGTGAAGGTCGGGGCCAACGTCCTGACTTTC. Full variable domain (missing parts from reference TRBV28 and TRBJ2-6): DVKVTQSSRYLVKRTGEKVFLECVQDMDHENMFWYRQDPGLGLRLIYFSYDVKMKEKGDIPEGYSVSREKKERFSLILESASTNQTSMYLCASSQEVVKVGANVLTFGAGSRLTVL.

V and J are TRBV18 and TRBJ1-6, with D possibly TRBD1 on 6 matching bases. CDR1 and CDR2 (germline): KGHSH, LQKENI. The CDR3 has 15 residues. The V end lost 3 bases, the J end lost 1 base, and 7 bases lay between the germline ends. The CDR3 region has the DNA TGTGCCAGCTCACCGGGGGCATCCTATAATTCACCCCTCCACTTT. This translates into CASSPGASYNSPLHF.

This clone was picked up one time. The V gene is TRBV10-2, the J gene TRBJ2-1, with 8 bases that match TRBD2. CDR1 is WSHSY, CDR2 SAAADI, per germline. V lost 8 bases to trimming and J lost 9 bases; unmatched junction nucleotides: 12. The CDR3 consists of 14 residues. For the CDR3, the DNA is TGCGCCAGCGGAGGTGTCGGGAGGGCCGTTGAGCAGTTCTTC. It translates to CASGGVGRAVEQFF.

For this clone: One end of the junction fails to match germline, which may point to a read error. V is TRBV6-1 and J is TRBJ1-3, with TRBD1 matching 10 bases. This CDR3 is built from 14 residues. Germline CDR1 is MNHNS and CDR2 is SASEGT. The CDR3 spells CASSEGTGGNIIYF. DNA of the CDR3: TGTGCCAGCAGTGAAGGGACAGGGGGAAACATCATATATTTT.

J is TRBJ2-7 and V is TRBV7-9; 7 bases line up with TRBD1. Germline V gives CDR1 SEHNR, CDR2 FQNEAQ (reference sequence). The junction had 5 bases not matched to a gene; V was cut back by 4 bases and J by 2 bases. This CDR3 is 14 amino acids long. The CDR3 loop is CASSSGQLPYEQYF. Here the CDR3 DNA reads TGTGCCAGCAGCTCGGGACAGCTTCCCTACGAGCAGTACTTC.

This rearrangement joins TRBV10-3 to TRBJ1-6; 10 bases line up with TRBD1. Germline assignment: CDR1 ENHRY and CDR2 SYGVKD. The CDR3 is 18 amino acids. With 4 bases clipped from V and 6 bases from J, the junction kept 12 bases outside the gene matches. CDR3 region: CAISAFSSGQGGNSPLHF. As DNA, the CDR3 is TGTGCCATCAGTGCCTTTTCGTCCGGACAGGGGGGTAATTCACCCCTCCACTTT.

The J gene is TRBJ2-2, the V gene TRBV10-3, with 14 bases that match TRBD2. Germline values: CDR1 ENHRY, CDR2 SYGVKD. This CDR3 has 19 residues. Trimming removed 0 bases from V and 1 base from J; junction bases left unmatched: 4. The CDR3 region is CAISESPGTSGRNTGELFF. Written as DNA, the CDR3 is TGTGCCATCAGTGAGTCGCCCGGGACTAGCGGGAGGAACACCGGGGAGCTGTTTTTT.